The 24 T cell receptor beta chains given below trace back to one sample, sequenced in a study of shared clonotypes between healthy human individuals. Clones were read by immunoSEQ multiplex PCR, and TCRdb kept only the in-frame ones, dropping some. In the table there are hundreds of thousands of clones, less than 80% of which are singletons. The specimen sequenced was PBMCs. Receptors were obtained from a woman between 35 and 50 years old in good health. Some clones in this sample may be carry-over from other donors' samples.

The V and J genes are TRBV19 and TRBJ2-2, with D possibly matching TRBD1 (6 bases). Germline lookup yields CDR1 LNHDA and CDR2 SQIVND (reference sequence). Trimming took 0 bases from V and 4 from J, leaving 18 bases between them. The CDR3 extends over 18 amino acids. The CDR3 bases are TGTGCCAGTAGTATAGATCTAGTTACAGGGTACAGCACCGGGGAGCTGTTTTTT. This sequence encodes CASSIDLVTGYSTGELFF.

The genes are TRBV28 and TRBJ1-4, with 8 nucleotides matching TRBD1. CDR3 length equals 14 residues. The V segment lost 6 bases and the J segment 8 bases; nucleotides outside the gene matches: 8. Germline assignment: CDR1 MDHEN and CDR2 SYDVKM. The CDR3 spells CASSRGQGFEKLFF. In DNA form, the CDR3 reads TGTGCCAGCAGCCGTGGACAGGGTTTCGAAAAACTGTTTTTT. Full variable domain (remainder filled in from reference TRBV28 and TRBJ1-4): DVKVTQSSRYLVKRTGEKVFLECVQDMDHENMFWYRQDPGLGLRLIYFSYDVKMKEKGDIPEGYSVSREKKERFSLILESASTNQTSMYLCASSRGQGFEKLFFGSGTQLSVL.

The chain has TRBV11-2 and TRBJ1-2; D remains ambiguous. Germline CDR1 reads SGHAT; CDR2 reads FQNNGV. The V end was cut by 4 bases, the J end by 1 base, with 13 bases between. The CDR3 runs 15 residues. The CDR3 loop reads CASSSTWGSNYGYTF. CDR3 DNA: TGTGCCAGCAGCTCTACATGGGGTAGTAACTATGGCTACACCTTC.

The chain is built from TRBV10-1 and TRBJ2-1; 12 positions match TRBD2. This CDR3 is built from 19 residues. The V gene end was trimmed by 4 bases and the J gene end by 1 base; junction bases not matched to a gene: 11. CDR1 and CDR2 (germline): WNHNN, SYGVQD (reference sequence). The CDR3 region has the DNA TGCGCCAGCAGTGTATCTAGCGGGAGGGCCTGGGGTTCCTACAATGAGCAGTTCTTC. Its protein is CASSVSSGRAWGSYNEQFF.

The chain links TRBV28 to TRBJ2-5; 8 positions match TRBD1. The J call may be in error: the DNA end matches TRBJ2-7 better. The germline V gene encodes CDR1 MDHEN and CDR2 SYDVKM. The CDR3 loop spans 14 amino acids. For the CDR3, the DNA is TGTGCCAGCAGTTTACTGGACAGGGTAGCCGAGCAGTACTTC. It specifies CASSLLDRVAEQYF.

The rearrangement uses TRBV5-1 and TRBJ1-3, with D perhaps TRBD1 (6 bases). The ends were cut back, 5 bases at V and 2 bases at J, with 23 bases in the middle. From germline, CDR1 is SGHRS and CDR2 YFSETQ. The CDR3 is 18 amino acids. The CDR3 region is CASRKMTGDIAPGNTIYF. For the CDR3, the DNA is TGCGCCAGCAGGAAGATGACCGGGGACATCGCTCCTGGAAACACCATATATTTT.

The chain recombines TRBV5-1 with TRBJ1-2; 8 nucleotides match TRBD1. The CDR3 has 16 amino acids. V was pared by 4 bases and J by 6 bases, with 14 bases of the junction left unmatched. Per germline, CDR1 SGHRS and CDR2 YFSETQ. The CDR3 here is CASSPGQGTVSDGYTF. In nucleotides, the CDR3 is TGCGCCAGCAGCCCCGGACAGGGTACTGTATCGGATGGCTACACCTTC.

The chain links TRBV9 to TRBJ2-5; D is perhaps TRBD2 (5 bases). Germline V gene lookup returns CDR1 SGDLS and CDR2 YYNGEE. The CDR3 contains 14 residues. The germline V and J ends were trimmed by 4 bases and 3 bases, with 13 bases remaining between them. The CDR3 reads CASSPRREKETQYF. CDR3 coding DNA: TGTGCCAGCAGCCCCCGAAGGGAGAAAGAGACCCAGTACTTC.

This chain connects TRBV19 to TRBJ1-1; D may be TRBD1 (5 bases). Germline-derived CDR1 and CDR2 are LNHDA and SQIVND (reference sequence). Trimming cost V 5 bases and J 2 bases, with 9 bases left between them. The CDR3 loop spans 13 amino acids. DNA of the CDR3: TGTGCCAGTAGTTTGGGACCCAACACTGAAGCTTTCTTT. This gives the protein CASSLGPNTEAFF.

This sequence joins TRBV27 and TRBJ2-7; 9 nucleotides align to TRBD1. Germline V CDR1 and CDR2: MNHEY, SMNVEV (reference sequence). This CDR3 has 15 amino acids. With 5 bases clipped from V and 1 base from J, the junction kept 6 bases outside the gene matches. Here the CDR3 reads CASSPWDRASYEQYF. The CDR3 DNA reads TGTGCCAGCAGTCCCTGGGACAGGGCGTCCTACGAGCAGTACTTC.

The chain employs TRBV7-9 and TRBJ2-1, with D perhaps given as TRBD1 or TRBD2 (5 bases each). CDR1 is SEHNR, CDR2 FQNEAQ, per germline (reference sequence). The CDR3 runs 13 residues. V lost 6 bases to trimming and J lost 8 bases, with 14 bases between them. Here the CDR3 reads CASRRGTGDEQFF. CDR3 bases: TGTGCCAGCAGACGAGGGACCGGCGATGAGCAGTTCTTC.

Of note for this clone: The germline gene is not matched at one end of the junction; a read error may be the cause. This chain uses TRBV7-7 with TRBJ1-1; D is ambiguous. The V gene's germline CDR1 is SSHAT and CDR2 FNYEAQ (reference sequence). There are 13 residues in the CDR3. The CDR3 sequence: CASSLDMNTEAFF. In nucleotides, the CDR3 is TGTGCTAGCAGCCTTGACATGAACACTGAAGCTTTCTTT.

The J gene is TRBJ1-2, the V gene TRBV4-1; D gene ambiguous. V was clipped by 0 bases and J by 7 bases, with 15 bases between them. Germline CDR1 MGHRA, CDR2 YSYEKL. The CDR3 extends over 15 amino acids. CDR3 DNA sequence: TGCGCCAGCAGCCAAGATGAAGTAGGGTTTAGTGGCTACACCTTC. Its translation is CASSQDEVGFSGYTF.

This clone was seen only once. The J gene is TRBJ2-3, the V gene TRBV15; no firm D call. This CDR3 is built from 14 residues. The germline CDR1 and CDR2 sequences are LNHNV and YYDKDF (reference sequence). The V gene lost 3 bases and the J gene lost 1 base, with 8 bases spanning the gap. The DNA for the CDR3 is TGTGCCACCAGCAGGGGTAGACGCACAGATACGCAGTATTTT. It codes for CATSRGRRTDTQYF. Filled out from reference TRBV15 and TRBJ2-3, the complete variable domain reads DAMVIQNPRYQVTQFGKPVTLSCSQTLNHNVMYWYQQKSSQAPKLLFHYYDKDFNNEADTPDNFQSRRPNTSFCFLDIRSPGLGDTAMYLCATSRGRRTDTQYFGPGTRLTVL.

This CDR3 reads CAWSVRGRMDNEQFF. The CDR3 DNA sequence: TGTGCCTGGAGTGTACGGGGTAGGATGGACAATGAGCAGTTCTTC. The rearrangement links TRBV30 to TRBJ2-1; tentatively, D is TRBD2 (5 bases). Germline loops: CDR1 GTSNPN, CDR2 SVGIG (reference sequence). CDR3 length: 15 amino acids. V was cut by 0 bases and J by 5 bases, with 14 bases left in between.

This clone was counted a single time. V usage is TRBV5-1 and J usage is TRBJ2-7; possibly TRBD2 for D (7 bases). V lost 7 bases and J 6 bases, leaving 17 bases between the germline ends. CDR1 SGHRS and CDR2 YFSETQ come from the germline V gene. The CDR3 totals 13 residues. The CDR3 region has the DNA TGCGCCAGCGGAGAGGGGGAGGGGAGCGAGCAGTACTTC. Translation gives CASGEGEGSEQYF.

V is TRBV5-5 and J is TRBJ2-7, with no clear D. Trimming left V 5 bases short and J 2 bases short, with 17 bases between. Germline values: CDR1 SGHKS, CDR2 YYEKEE (reference sequence). The CDR3 runs 15 residues. For the CDR3, the DNA is TGTGCCAGCAGTAGTTCGCGGCAGGCTACCTACGAGCAGTACTTC. Translating gives CASSSSRQATYEQYF.

This chain uses TRBV28 with TRBJ2-5, with TRBD2 matching 9 bases. The CDR3 runs 15 residues. Germline loops: CDR1 MDHEN, CDR2 SYDVKM. V shed 5 bases and J 4 bases; nucleotides not matched to a gene: 8. In nucleotides, the CDR3 is TGTGCCAGCAGTCTCCCGTTAGCGGGAGTAGAGACCCAGTACTTC. As protein: CASSLPLAGVETQYF. Full variable domain (remainder filled in from reference TRBV28 and TRBJ2-5): DVKVTQSSRYLVKRTGEKVFLECVQDMDHENMFWYRQDPGLGLRLIYFSYDVKMKEKGDIPEGYSVSREKKERFSLILESASTNQTSMYLCASSLPLAGVETQYFGPGTRLLVL.

Comment on this clone: The same CDR3 can be traced to other DNA sequences in this sample. The V and J genes are TRBV5-1 and TRBJ1-1; no firm D call. The CDR3 consists of 14 residues. From germline, CDR1 is SGHRS and CDR2 YFSETQ. Between the trimmed V and J ends, which lost 4 bases and 2 bases, there was a span of 12 bases. The CDR3 reads CASSLLTENTEAFF. The DNA for the CDR3 is TGCGCCAGCAGCCTTTTAACAGAAAACACTGAAGCTTTCTTT.

Details on this clone: Other DNA sequences in this specimen translate into the identical CDR3. This rearrangement joins TRBV7-2 to TRBJ1-5, with TRBD1 as a possible D gene (6 bases). Germline V gene data show CDR1 as SGHTA and CDR2 as FQGNSA. The CDR3 runs to 13 residues. V was shortened by 3 bases and J by 5 bases, with 8 bases between the two germline ends. CDR3 sequence (DNA): TGTGCCAGCAGCTTTTACAGGGATCAGCCCCAGCATTTT. Translation: CASSFYRDQPQHF.

The chain joins TRBV19 to TRBJ2-7; D not certain. Germline lookup yields CDR1 LNHDA and CDR2 SQIVND (reference sequence). The length of the CDR3 is 13 residues. Trimming shortened V by 5 bases and J by 4 bases, and 12 bases separated the two germline ends. CDR3 amino acids: CASSSQQRYEQYF. The CDR3 DNA follows: TGTGCCAGTAGTTCACAACAGAGATACGAGCAGTACTTC.

This chain connects TRBV27 to TRBJ1-1; no clear D gene. CDR1 MNHEY and CDR2 SMNVEV come from the germline V gene (reference sequence). V lost 4 bases to trimming and J lost 0 bases, with 12 bases between them. CDR3 length: 15 amino acids. CDR3 sequence: CASSSSRIMNTEAFF. The DNA of the CDR3 is TGTGCCAGCAGTTCAAGCAGGATAATGAACACTGAAGCTTTCTTT.

There are many counts of this clone. CDR3: CATMMGQGVPDTQYF. The CDR3 DNA reads as TGTGCCACCATGATGGGGCAGGGGGTACCAGATACGCAGTATTTT. This rearrangement joins TRBV4-2 to TRBJ2-3; 7 positions match TRBD1. The CDR3 sequence is 15 residues long. J gave up 4 bases and V 10 bases, and 14 bases lay outside the gene matches. Germline V lookup: CDR1 LGHNA, CDR2 YNFKEQ.

The rearrangement joins TRBV28 to TRBJ2-3; no clear D. Germline CDR1 reads MDHEN; CDR2 reads SYDVKM. Trimming cost V 6 bases and J 7 bases, with 8 bases left between them. CDR3 length: 11 amino acids. The CDR3: CASSPQNTQYF. CDR3 DNA sequence: TGTGCCAGCAGCCCGCAAAATACGCAGTATTTT.